The 14 T cell receptor beta chains below come from one sample, sequenced in a study of T cell responses to AZD1222 COVID-19 vaccine. The data were produced by immunoSEQ multiplex PCR, yet TCRdb's version contains in-frame clones alone and is incomplete. Of 95,000 to 110,000 clones listed, around 91% are singletons. Source: peripheral blood, taken on day 0 of AZD1222 vaccination. The receptors originated from an adult in good health.

There are a few counts of this clone. V usage is TRBV9 and J usage is TRBJ2-1; D gene unclear. The CDR3 consists of 15 residues. Germline loops: CDR1 SGDLS, CDR2 YYNGEE. Trimming pared 0 bases from V and 1 base from J, leaving 8 bases between. As DNA, the CDR3 is TGTGCCAGCAGCGTAGGGAGTCAATCCTACAATGAGCAGTTCTTC. Residues: CASSVGSQSYNEQFF.

The gene calls are TRBV19 and TRBJ2-2; no firm D call. The CDR3 has 16 residues. Trimming stripped 4 bases from V and 2 bases from J, with 14 bases between. Germline CDR1 reads LNHDA; CDR2 reads SQIVND (reference sequence). The CDR3 protein is CASSRPKVLNTGELFF. CDR3 in DNA: TGTGCCAGTAGTAGGCCGAAGGTCCTTAACACCGGGGAGCTGTTTTTT.

The V gene is TRBV19, the J gene TRBJ2-3, with 8 positions matching TRBD2. Germline CDR1 reads LNHDA; CDR2 reads SQIVND (reference sequence). V gave up 5 bases and J gave up 2 bases; unmatched junction bases: 18. This CDR3 is built from 19 residues. CDR3 DNA sequence: TGTGCCAGTAGTTCCTTGGGACTAGATAAAGGTGACCCCACAGATACGCAGTATTTT. Translating gives CASSSLGLDKGDPTDTQYF.

V gene TRBV11-2 combines with J gene TRBJ1-2; D is perhaps TRBD1 (5 bases). V lost 5 bases and J lost 6, with 22 bases in between. The CDR3 contains 16 residues. The germline gives CDR1 SGHAT, CDR2 FQNNGV. CDR3: CASSVRGLGQRHGYTF. For the CDR3, the DNA is TGTGCCAGCAGCGTACGGGGGTTGGGGCAGCGACATGGCTACACCTTC.

This chain links TRBV7-9 with TRBJ1-2; TRBD1 might be the D (5 bases). Germline CDR1 SEHNR, CDR2 FQNEAQ (reference sequence). The CDR3 length is 18 residues. Trimming left V 1 base short and J 3 bases short, with 21 bases between. As DNA, the CDR3 is TGTGCCAGCAGCTTAGGGGCCGGAGGAGGGGCCTCGTACTATGGCTACACCTTC. Its protein is CASSLGAGGGASYYGYTF.

The chain joins TRBV27 to TRBJ2-6; D tentatively fits TRBD1 or TRBD2 (5 bases each). The germline CDR1 and CDR2 sequences are MNHEY and SMNVEV (reference sequence). The CDR3 totals 17 residues. Trimming removed 1 base from V and 0 bases from J, with 10 bases in between. CDR3 DNA sequence: TGTGCCAGCAGTTTATGGCAGGGACGCTCTGGGGCCAACGTCCTGACTTTC. The encoded protein is CASSLWQGRSGANVLTF.

The chain links TRBV6-1 to TRBJ2-2; unclear D gene. V lost 3 bases to trimming and J lost 1 base, with 9 bases between them. CDR1 is MNHNS and CDR2 is SASEGT in the germline V gene. The CDR3 runs 15 residues. CDR3 region: CASSDFWGNTGELFF. Here the CDR3 DNA reads TGTGCCAGCAGTGATTTCTGGGGGAACACCGGGGAGCTGTTTTTT.

This chain connects TRBV19 to TRBJ2-2; 12 bases match TRBD1. Germline V gene lookup returns CDR1 LNHDA and CDR2 SQIVND (reference sequence). J was trimmed by 4 bases and V by 5 bases; bases with no gene match: 5. This CDR3 has 16 amino acids. In nucleotides, the CDR3 is TGTGCCAGTAGTGGGGACAGGGGGCGTTTCACCGGGGAGCTGTTTTTT. Translation gives CASSGDRGRFTGELFF.

V usage is TRBV29-1 and J usage is TRBJ2-7, with D unresolved. The germline V and J ends were trimmed by 5 bases and 0 bases, with 14 bases remaining between them. From germline, CDR1 is SQVTM and CDR2 ANQGSEA. The CDR3 runs 14 residues. The DNA for the CDR3 is TGCAGCGTTCAGGTGGATCCGAACTCCTACGAGCAGTACTTC. Translating gives CSVQVDPNSYEQYF.

V gene TRBV12-5 combines with J gene TRBJ1-6; D not certain. Germline V CDR1 and CDR2: LGHNT, FRNRAP. The CDR3 contains 12 residues. V lost 1 base, J lost 5 bases, and 0 bases lay in between. For the CDR3, the DNA is TGTGCTAGTGGTTTGGATAATTCACCCCTCCACTTT. This translates into CASGLDNSPLHF.

CDR3 protein: CATSDLGGGDTDTQYF. In DNA form, the CDR3 reads TGTGCCACCAGTGATTTAGGCGGGGGGGACACAGATACGCAGTATTTT. This chain links TRBV24-1 with TRBJ2-3, with 9 bases lining up with TRBD2. The CDR3 extends over 16 amino acids. CDR1 and CDR2 from the germline V gene are KGHDR and SFDVKD. After removal of 1 base from V and 2 bases from J, the junction contained 3 bases not matched to a gene.

The chain couples TRBV7-3 to TRBJ1-5; the D is unclear. V was clipped by 1 base and J by 4 bases, with 8 bases between them. This CDR3 has 14 residues. Per germline, CDR1 SGHTA and CDR2 FQGTGA. Here the CDR3 DNA reads TGTGCCAGCAGCTTAAAACGGGGAAATCAGCCCCAGCATTTT. Protein sequence: CASSLKRGNQPQHF.

The chain is built from TRBV3-1 (or the pseudogene TRBV3-2) and TRBJ2-2, with D maybe TRBD1 (6 bases). The germline V gene encodes CDR1 LGHDT and CDR2 YNNKEL (reference sequence). The CDR3 is made up of 17 amino acids. V was pared by 2 bases and J by 3 bases, with 16 bases between. This chain's CDR3 is CASSQFIQGRYTGELFF. The DNA for the CDR3 is TGTGCCAGCAGCCAATTTATCCAGGGGAGATACACCGGGGAGCTGTTTTTT.

This chain connects TRBV4-3 to TRBJ2-3; TRBD2 matches 9 bases. This CDR3 has 19 residues. After removal of 0 bases from V and 1 base from J, the junction contained 11 bases not matched to a gene. CDR1 is LGHNA, CDR2 YSLEER, per germline. In DNA, the CDR3 is TGCGCCAGCAGCCAAGATTTATGGTCGGCTAGCGGGGGCACAGATACGCAGTATTTT. Encoded protein: CASSQDLWSASGGTDTQYF.